This T cell receptor beta chain is drawn from a study of blood T cell repertoires in COVID-19. V was pared by 2 bases and J by 1 base, with 9 bases between. This CDR3 has 14 residues. Germline V CDR1 and CDR2: SGHNT, YYREEE (reference sequence). Method: immunoSEQ multiplex PCR; TCRdb's copy keeps in-frame clones and lacks some. The sample holds about 360,000 clones, over 75% seen once. The sequence was collected from a woman in her 40s with acute COVID-19. The material sequenced was PBMCs or T cells enriched from blood (not recorded which). The V and J genes are TRBV5-4 and TRBJ2-5; D remains unclear. The CDR3 sequence is CASSLRLSQETQYF. The CDR3 region has the DNA TGTGCCAGCAGCTTAAGACTGTCCCAAGAGACCCAGTACTTC.